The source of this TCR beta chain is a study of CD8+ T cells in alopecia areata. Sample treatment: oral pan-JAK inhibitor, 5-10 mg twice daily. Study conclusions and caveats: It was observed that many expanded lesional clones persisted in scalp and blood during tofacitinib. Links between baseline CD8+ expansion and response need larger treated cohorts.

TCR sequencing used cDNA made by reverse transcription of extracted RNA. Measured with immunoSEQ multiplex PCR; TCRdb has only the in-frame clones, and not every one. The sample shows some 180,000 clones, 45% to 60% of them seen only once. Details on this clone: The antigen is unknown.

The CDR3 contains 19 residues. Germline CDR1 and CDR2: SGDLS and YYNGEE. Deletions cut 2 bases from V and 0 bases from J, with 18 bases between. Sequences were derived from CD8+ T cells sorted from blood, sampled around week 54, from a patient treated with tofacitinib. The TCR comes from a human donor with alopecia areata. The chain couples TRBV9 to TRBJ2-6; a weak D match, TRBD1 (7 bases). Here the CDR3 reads CASSVPPGDRHSGANVLTF. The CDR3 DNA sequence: TGTGCCAGCAGCGTCCCCCCGGGGGACAGACACTCTGGGGCCAACGTCCTGACTTTC.